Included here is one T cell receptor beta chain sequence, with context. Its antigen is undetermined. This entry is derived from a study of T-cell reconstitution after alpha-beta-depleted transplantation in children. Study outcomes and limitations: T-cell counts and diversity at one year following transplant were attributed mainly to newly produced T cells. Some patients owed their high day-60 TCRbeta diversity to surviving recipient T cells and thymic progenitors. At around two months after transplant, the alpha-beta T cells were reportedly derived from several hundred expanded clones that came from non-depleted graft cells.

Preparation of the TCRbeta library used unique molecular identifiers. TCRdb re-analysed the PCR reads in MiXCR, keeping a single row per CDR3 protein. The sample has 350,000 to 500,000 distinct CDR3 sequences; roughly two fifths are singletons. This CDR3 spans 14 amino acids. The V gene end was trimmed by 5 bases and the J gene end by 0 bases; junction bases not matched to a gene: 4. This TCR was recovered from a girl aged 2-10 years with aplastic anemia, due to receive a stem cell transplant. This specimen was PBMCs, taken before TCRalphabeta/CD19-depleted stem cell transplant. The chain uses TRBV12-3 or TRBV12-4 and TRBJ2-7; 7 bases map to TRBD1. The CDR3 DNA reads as TGTGCCAGCAGTGGGGACAGCCTCTCCTACGAGCAGTACTTC. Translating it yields CASSGDSLSYEQYF.